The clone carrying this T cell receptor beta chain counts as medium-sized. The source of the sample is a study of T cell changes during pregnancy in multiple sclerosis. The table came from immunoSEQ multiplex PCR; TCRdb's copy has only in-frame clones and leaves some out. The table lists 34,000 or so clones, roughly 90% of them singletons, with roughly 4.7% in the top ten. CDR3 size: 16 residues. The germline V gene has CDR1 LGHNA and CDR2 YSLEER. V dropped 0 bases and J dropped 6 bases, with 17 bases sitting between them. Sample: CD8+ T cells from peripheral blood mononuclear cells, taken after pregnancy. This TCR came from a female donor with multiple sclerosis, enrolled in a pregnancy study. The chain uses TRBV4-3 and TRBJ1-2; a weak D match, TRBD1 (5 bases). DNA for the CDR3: TGCGCCAGCAGCCAAGAATCTGCAGGGAATTGGGATGGCTACACCTTC. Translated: CASSQESAGNWDGYTF.